What follows are 7 T cell receptor beta chains derived from one specimen sequenced in a study of shared clonotypes between healthy human individuals. Profiling relied on immunoSEQ multiplex PCR, and the TCRdb table lists in-frame clones only, not all of them. The sample lists a few million clones; 85% to 95% were seen once. The sample taken for sequencing was naive CD4+ T cells sorted from blood. Stated subset: CD45RA+ positively selected. These receptors came from a young man in good health.

This chain joins TRBV10-3 and TRBJ2-3; TRBD2 aligns across 7 bases. Germline V CDR1 and CDR2: ENHRY, SYGVKD. The CDR3 runs to 12 residues. Trimming removed 11 bases from V and 3 bases from J; junction bases left unmatched: 5. In DNA, the CDR3 is TGTGCCGTCGCTAGCGGAACAGATACGCAGTATTTT. It specifies CAVASGTDTQYF.

The rearrangement uses TRBV10-2 and TRBJ1-5, with D perhaps matching TRBD1 (5 bases). The CDR3 loop spans 16 amino acids. Germline lookup yields CDR1 WSHSY and CDR2 SAAADI. V was clipped by 3 bases and J by 2 bases, with 14 bases between them. The CDR3 here is CASSDWDGGRNQPQHF. The CDR3 DNA is TGCGCCAGCAGTGACTGGGACGGCGGGCGCAATCAGCCCCAGCATTTT.

V is TRBV5-4 and J is TRBJ2-7, with TRBD2 matching 12 bases. This CDR3 is built from 16 residues. Germline V gives CDR1 SGHNT, CDR2 YYREEE (reference sequence). V was pared by 0 bases and J by 3 bases, with 4 bases of the junction left unmatched. This CDR3 reads CASSLGTSGTIYEQYF. CDR3 in DNA: TGTGCCAGCAGCTTGGGGACTAGCGGGACTATCTACGAGCAGTACTTC.

The CDR3 spells CACRARGLGTDTQYF. The CDR3 bases are TGTGCCTGCCGGGCCAGGGGGCTCGGCACAGATACGCAGTATTTT. The chain couples TRBV30 to TRBJ2-3; 8 bases fit TRBD1. This CDR3 region has 15 residues. The J segment lost 1 base and the V segment lost 6 bases, leaving 9 bases of the junction unmatched. In germline, CDR1 is GTSNPN, CDR2 SVGIG (reference sequence).

The chain carries TRBV5-8 and TRBJ1-4, with 7 bases fitting TRBD1. This CDR3 region has 16 residues. Looked up from germline, CDR1 is SGHTS and CDR2 is YDEGEE. V lost 4 bases and J lost 5; bases outside the gene matches: 11. The CDR3 bases are TGTGCCAGCAGCCGCGGGAGAGGACAGGTGAATGAAAAACTGTTTTTT. Its translation: CASSRGRGQVNEKLFF.

In regard to this clone: Different DNA sequences within this sample yield the same CDR3. J is TRBJ1-3 and V is TRBV30; D remains ambiguous. Germline CDR1 is GTSNPN and CDR2 is SVGIG (reference sequence). The length of the CDR3 is 12 residues. Trimming pared 2 bases from V and 4 bases from J, leaving 6 bases between. The CDR3 region has the DNA TGTGCCTGGAGTTTACCCGGAAACACCATATATTTT. Translation: CAWSLPGNTIYF.

CDR3 coding DNA: TGTGCCAGTAGTATGGTGACAGGAAACTACGAGCAGTACTTC. Its translation: CASSMVTGNYEQYF. The chain uses TRBV19 and TRBJ2-7; D perhaps matches TRBD1 (6 bases). Germline V gene data show CDR1 as LNHDA and CDR2 as SQIVND (reference sequence). CDR3 size: 14 residues. Trimming stripped 3 bases from V and 3 bases from J, with 12 bases between.